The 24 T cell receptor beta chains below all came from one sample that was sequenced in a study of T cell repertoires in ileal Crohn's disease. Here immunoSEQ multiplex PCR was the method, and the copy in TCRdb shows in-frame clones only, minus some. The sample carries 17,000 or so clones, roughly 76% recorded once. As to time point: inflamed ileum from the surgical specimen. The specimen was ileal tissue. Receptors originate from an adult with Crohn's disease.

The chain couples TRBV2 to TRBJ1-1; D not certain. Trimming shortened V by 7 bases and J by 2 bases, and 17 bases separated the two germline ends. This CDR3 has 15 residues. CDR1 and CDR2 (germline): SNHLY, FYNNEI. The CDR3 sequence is CASKSEGQSNTEAFF. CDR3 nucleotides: TGTGCCAGCAAAAGTGAAGGGCAGTCAAACACTGAAGCTTTCTTT.

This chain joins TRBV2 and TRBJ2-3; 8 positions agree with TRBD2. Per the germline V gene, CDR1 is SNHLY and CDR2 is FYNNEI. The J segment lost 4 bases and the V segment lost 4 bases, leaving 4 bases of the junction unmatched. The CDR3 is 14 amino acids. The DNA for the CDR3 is TGTGCCAGCAGTGGGACTAGCTCGGCAGATACGCAGTATTTT. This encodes CASSGTSSADTQYF.

The CDR3 region has the DNA TGTGCCAGCAGCGTAACCCCGGGCCAGAATAATTCACCCCTCCACTTT. This codes for CASSVTPGQNNSPLHF. The chain carries TRBV9 and TRBJ1-6; D is uncertain. Germline CDR1 and CDR2: SGDLS and YYNGEE. V was trimmed by 1 base and J by 5 bases, leaving 13 bases between them. This CDR3 is built from 16 residues. Complete variable domain (other parts from reference TRBV9 and TRBJ1-6): DSGVTQTPKHLITATGQRVTLRCSPRSGDLSVYWYQQSLDQGLQFLIQYYNGEERAKGNILERFSAQQFPDLHSELNLSSLELGDSALYFCASSVTPGQNNSPLHFGNGTRLTVT.

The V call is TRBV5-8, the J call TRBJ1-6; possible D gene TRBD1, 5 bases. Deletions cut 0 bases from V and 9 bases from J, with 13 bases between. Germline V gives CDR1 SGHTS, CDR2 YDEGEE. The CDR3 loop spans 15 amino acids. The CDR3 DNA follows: TGTGCCAGCAGCTTGGTCCCCCGGGACGGTTCACCCCTCCACTTT. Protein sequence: CASSLVPRDGSPLHF.

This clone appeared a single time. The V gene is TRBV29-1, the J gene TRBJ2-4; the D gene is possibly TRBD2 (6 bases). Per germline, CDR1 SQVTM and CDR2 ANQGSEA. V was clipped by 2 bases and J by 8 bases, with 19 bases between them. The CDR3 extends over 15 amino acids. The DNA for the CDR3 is TGCAGCGTTGAACCCCACGGGGGAGGTAGGGACATTCAGTACTTC. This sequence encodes CSVEPHGGGRDIQYF. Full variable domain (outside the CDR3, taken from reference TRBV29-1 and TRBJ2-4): SAVISQKPSRDICQRGTSLTIQCQVDSQVTMMFWYRQQPGQSLTLIATANQGSEATYESGFVIDKFPISRPNLTFSTLTVSNMSPEDSSIYLCSVEPHGGGRDIQYFGAGTRLSVL.

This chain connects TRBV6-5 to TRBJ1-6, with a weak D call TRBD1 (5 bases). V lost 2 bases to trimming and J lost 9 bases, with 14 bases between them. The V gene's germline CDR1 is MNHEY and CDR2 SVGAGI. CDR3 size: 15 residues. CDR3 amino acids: CASSYGQGGGSPLHF. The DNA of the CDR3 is TGTGCCAGCAGTTACGGTCAGGGCGGGGGTTCACCCCTCCACTTT.

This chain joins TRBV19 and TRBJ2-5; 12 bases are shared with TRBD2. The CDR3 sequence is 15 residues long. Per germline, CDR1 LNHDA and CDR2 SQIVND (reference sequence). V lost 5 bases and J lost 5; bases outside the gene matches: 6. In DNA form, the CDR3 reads TGTGCCAGTAGTCCCCGGACTAGCGGGGTCGAGACCCAGTACTTC. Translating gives CASSPRTSGVETQYF. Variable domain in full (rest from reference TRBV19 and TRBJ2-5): DGGITQSPKYLFRKEGQNVTLSCEQNLNHDAMYWYRQDPGQGLRLIYYSQIVNDFQKGDIAEGYSVSREKKESFPLTVTSAQKNPTAFYLCASSPRTSGVETQYFGPGTRLLVL.

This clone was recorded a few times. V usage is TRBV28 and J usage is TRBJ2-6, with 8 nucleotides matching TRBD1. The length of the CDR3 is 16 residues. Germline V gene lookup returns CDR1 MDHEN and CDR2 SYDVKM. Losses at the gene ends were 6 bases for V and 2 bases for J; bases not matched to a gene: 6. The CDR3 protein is CASSRGQGTGANVLTF. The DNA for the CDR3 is TGTGCCAGCAGCAGGGGGCAAGGGACTGGGGCCAACGTCCTGACTTTC.

The CDR3 loop is CASSLEGDTQYF. In nucleotides, the CDR3 is TGCGCCAGCAGCTTGGAGGGAGATACGCAGTATTTT. This chain joins TRBV5-1 and TRBJ2-3; D not resolved. CDR3 length: 12 residues. Per the germline V gene, CDR1 is SGHRS and CDR2 is YFSETQ. V shed 0 bases and J shed 5 bases, with 4 bases lying between them.

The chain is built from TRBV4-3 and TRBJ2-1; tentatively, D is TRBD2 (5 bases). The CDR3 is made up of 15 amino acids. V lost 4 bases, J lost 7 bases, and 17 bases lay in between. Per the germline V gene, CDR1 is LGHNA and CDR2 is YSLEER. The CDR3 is CASSLEAAGGNEQFF. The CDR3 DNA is TGCGCCAGCAGCCTGGAGGCGGCTGGTGGTAATGAGCAGTTCTTC.

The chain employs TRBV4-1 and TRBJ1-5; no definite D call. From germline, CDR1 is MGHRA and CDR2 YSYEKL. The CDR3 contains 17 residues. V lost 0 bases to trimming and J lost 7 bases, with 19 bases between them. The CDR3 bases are TGCGCCAGCAGCCAAGATTCCGCGGCAGCCGTGCGACAGCCCCAGCATTTT. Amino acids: CASSQDSAAAVRQPQHF.

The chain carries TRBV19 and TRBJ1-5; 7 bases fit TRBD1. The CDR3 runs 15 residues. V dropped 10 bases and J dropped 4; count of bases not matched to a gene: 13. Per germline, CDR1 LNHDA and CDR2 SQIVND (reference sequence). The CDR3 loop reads CATTQGGGQNQPQHF. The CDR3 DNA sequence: TGTGCCACCACTCAAGGGGGGGGACAGAATCAGCCCCAGCATTTT.

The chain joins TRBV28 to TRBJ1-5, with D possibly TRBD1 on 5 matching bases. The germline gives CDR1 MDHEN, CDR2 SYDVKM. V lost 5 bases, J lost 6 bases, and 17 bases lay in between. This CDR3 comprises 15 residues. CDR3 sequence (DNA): TGTGCCAGCAGTCCACTGGGGCATGGTGGTCAGCCCCAGCATTTT. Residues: CASSPLGHGGQPQHF.

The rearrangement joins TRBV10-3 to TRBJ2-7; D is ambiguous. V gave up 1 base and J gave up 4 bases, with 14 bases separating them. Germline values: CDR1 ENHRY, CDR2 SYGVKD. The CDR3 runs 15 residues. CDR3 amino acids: CAISELVTERYEQYF. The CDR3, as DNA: TGTGCCATCAGTGAGTTAGTCACGGAAAGGTACGAGCAGTACTTC.

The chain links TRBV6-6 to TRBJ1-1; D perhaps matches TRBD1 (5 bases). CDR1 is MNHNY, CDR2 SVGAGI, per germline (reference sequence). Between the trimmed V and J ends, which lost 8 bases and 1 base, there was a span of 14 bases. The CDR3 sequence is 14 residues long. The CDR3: CASRVLGGNTEAFF. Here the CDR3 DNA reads TGTGCCAGCCGAGTCCTGGGGGGGAACACTGAAGCTTTCTTT.

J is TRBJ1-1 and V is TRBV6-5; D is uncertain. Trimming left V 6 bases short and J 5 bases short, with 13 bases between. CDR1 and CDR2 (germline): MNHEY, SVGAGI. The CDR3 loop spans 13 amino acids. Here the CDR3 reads CASRQRRETEAFF. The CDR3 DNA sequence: TGTGCCAGCAGACAAAGGAGAGAAACTGAAGCTTTCTTT.

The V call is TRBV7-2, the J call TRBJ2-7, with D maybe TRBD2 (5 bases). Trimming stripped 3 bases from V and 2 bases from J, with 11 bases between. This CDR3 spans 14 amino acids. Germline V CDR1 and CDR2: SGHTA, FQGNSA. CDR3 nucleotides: TGTGCCAGCAGCTTTAAGGCGGGTCCCTACGAGCAGTACTTC. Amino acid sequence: CASSFKAGPYEQYF.

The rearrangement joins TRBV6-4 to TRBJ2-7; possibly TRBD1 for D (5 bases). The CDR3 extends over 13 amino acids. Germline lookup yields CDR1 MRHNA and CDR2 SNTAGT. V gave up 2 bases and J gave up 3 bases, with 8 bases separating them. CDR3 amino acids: CASSDATVYEQYF. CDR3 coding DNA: TGTGCCAGCAGTGACGCGACAGTCTACGAGCAGTACTTC.

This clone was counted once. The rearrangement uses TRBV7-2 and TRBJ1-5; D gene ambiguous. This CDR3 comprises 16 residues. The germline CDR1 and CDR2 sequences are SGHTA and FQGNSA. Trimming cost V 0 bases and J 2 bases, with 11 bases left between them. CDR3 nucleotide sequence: TGTGCCAGCAGCTTAGCGACGGTGAGTGGCAATCAGCCCCAGCATTTT. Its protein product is CASSLATVSGNQPQHF.

The CDR3 region is CASSVDRGLFTEAFF. For the CDR3, the DNA is TGTGCCAGCAGTGTGGACAGGGGGCTATTTACTGAAGCTTTCTTT. The chain is built from TRBV6-5 and TRBJ1-1; 11 nucleotides line up with TRBD1. Germline V gene sequence: CDR1 MNHEY, CDR2 SVGAGI. V was pared by 5 bases and J by 5 bases, with 7 bases of the junction left unmatched. This CDR3 is built from 15 residues.

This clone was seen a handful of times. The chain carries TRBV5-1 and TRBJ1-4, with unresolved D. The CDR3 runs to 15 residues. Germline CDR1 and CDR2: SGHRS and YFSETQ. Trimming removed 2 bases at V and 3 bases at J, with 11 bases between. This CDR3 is CASSFLGSPNEKLFF. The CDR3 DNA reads TGCGCCAGCAGCTTCCTAGGGTCACCTAATGAAAAACTGTTTTTT.

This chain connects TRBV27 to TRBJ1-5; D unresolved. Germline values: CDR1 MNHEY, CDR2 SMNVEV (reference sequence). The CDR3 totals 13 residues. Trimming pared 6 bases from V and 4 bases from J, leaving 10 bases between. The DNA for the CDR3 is TGTGCCAGCAGGGTATCGGGGAATCAGCCCCAGCATTTT. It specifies CASRVSGNQPQHF.

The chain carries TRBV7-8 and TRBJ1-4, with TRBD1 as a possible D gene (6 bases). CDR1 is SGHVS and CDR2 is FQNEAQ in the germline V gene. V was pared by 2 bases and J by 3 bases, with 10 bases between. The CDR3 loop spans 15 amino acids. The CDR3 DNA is TGTGCCAGCAGCTTATCGACAGGCGCTAATGAAAAACTGTTTTTT. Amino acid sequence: CASSLSTGANEKLFF.

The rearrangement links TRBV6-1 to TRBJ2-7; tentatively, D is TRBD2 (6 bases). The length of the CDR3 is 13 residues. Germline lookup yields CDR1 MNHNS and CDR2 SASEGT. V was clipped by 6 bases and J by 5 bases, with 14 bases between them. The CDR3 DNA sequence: TGTGCCAGCAGCCCTACTAGGAGGGACGAGCAGTACTTC. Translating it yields CASSPTRRDEQYF.